This TCR beta chain derives from a study of T cell responses to AZD1222 COVID-19 vaccine. Findings of the study overall: Vaccine-associated CD4 TCRs spanned spike, dominant at 160-218 and 743-854.

Recipients boosted at about 4 weeks or about 12 weeks are pooled. As concerns this clone: Its antigen is not known.

Repertoires were generated with immunoSEQ multiplex PCR, while TCRdb's copy carries only in-frame clones and drops some. The top ten hold around 1.3% of the sample, which has 150,000 to 200,000 clones, approximately 90% seen once. Trimming cost V 4 bases and J 0 bases; bases outside gene matches: 6. The CDR3 has 15 amino acids. Germline V CDR1 and CDR2: SGHRS, YFSETQ. The TCR originated in an adult who received the AZD1222 COVID-19 vaccine. V is TRBV5-1 and J is TRBJ1-1, with 7 bases matching TRBD1. This specimen consisted of peripheral blood, obtained 28 days after the second AZD1222 dose. CDR3 protein: CASSVPGGMNTEAFF. Here the CDR3 DNA reads TGCGCCAGCAGCGTGCCAGGGGGTATGAACACTGAAGCTTTCTTT.